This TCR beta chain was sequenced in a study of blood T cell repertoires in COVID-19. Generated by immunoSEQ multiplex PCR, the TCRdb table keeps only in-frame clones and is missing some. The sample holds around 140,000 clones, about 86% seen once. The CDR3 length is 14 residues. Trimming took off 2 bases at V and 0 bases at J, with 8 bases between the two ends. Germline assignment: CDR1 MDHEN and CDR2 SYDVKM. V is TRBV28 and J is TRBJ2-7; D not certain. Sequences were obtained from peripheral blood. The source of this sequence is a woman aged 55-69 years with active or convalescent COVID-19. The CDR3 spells CASSLRGGSYEQYV. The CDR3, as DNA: TGTGCCAGCAGTTTACGTGGCGGCTCCTACGAGCAGTACGTC.